This record looks at one TCR beta chain sequence and its context. Measured with immunoSEQ multiplex PCR; TCRdb has only the in-frame clones, and not every one. The profile shows 86,000 or so clones, approximately 84% of them singletons. Per germline, CDR1 MDHEN and CDR2 SYDVKM. The J segment lost 1 base and the V segment lost 3 bases, leaving 7 bases of the junction unmatched. The CDR3 spans 18 residues. This sample stems from a study of T cells in localized non-small cell lung cancer. The sequence was collected from a man aged 40-75 years with stage I lung adenocarcinoma. V gene TRBV28 combines with J gene TRBJ2-2; 11 positions match TRBD2. The material sequenced was peripheral blood, taken before any cancer treatment. The CDR3 spells CASSLGWGTSGNTGELFF. The DNA of the CDR3 is TGTGCCAGCAGTTTGGGGTGGGGGACTAGCGGGAACACCGGGGAGCTGTTTTTT.